The 26 T cell receptor beta chains below all came from one sample that was sequenced in a study of OX40 agonist ivuxolimab in advanced cancers. Only in-frame clones appear in the TCRdb table, and some are missing; sequencing was by immunoSEQ multiplex PCR. The sample lists about 16,000 clones, roughly 81% occurring once. This specimen consisted of CD4+ or CD8+ T cells sorted from blood, obtained in a trial of the OX40 agonist ivuxolimab. The receptors were sampled from an adult with an advanced solid tumor such as melanoma, head and neck, liver or kidney cancer.

This clone has a handful of counts. The rearrangement joins TRBV29-1 to TRBJ2-1; weak D call: TRBD2 (5 bases). Germline V gene sequence: CDR1 SQVTM, CDR2 ANQGSEA. There are 12 residues in the CDR3. Trimming took off 1 base at V and 13 bases at J, with 14 bases between the two ends. The CDR3 region is CSVEAPTAEQFF. DNA for the CDR3: TGCAGCGTTGAAGCCCCCACAGCGGAACAGTTCTTC.

DNA of the CDR3: TGTGCCAGCAGCTTGGCGGGGGGGCCCCAGCATTTT. As protein: CASSLAGGPQHF. The V and J genes are TRBV5-4 and TRBJ1-5; D might be TRBD1 (5 bases). Between the trimmed V and J ends, which lost 0 bases and 9 bases, there was a span of 7 bases. CDR1 and CDR2 (germline): SGHNT, YYREEE (reference sequence). The CDR3 has 12 residues.

The J gene is TRBJ2-1, the V gene TRBV7-3; TRBD1 aligns across 7 bases. The J segment lost 4 bases and the V segment lost 0 bases, leaving 3 bases of the junction unmatched. CDR1 is SGHTA, CDR2 FQGTGA, per germline. The CDR3 loop spans 15 amino acids. CDR3 DNA sequence: TGTGCCAGCAGCTTAACCGGGACAGCATACAATGAGCAGTTCTTC. Its protein product is CASSLTGTAYNEQFF.

The V and J genes are TRBV29-1 and TRBJ2-1; 12 bases line up with TRBD1. CDR1 and CDR2 (germline): SQVTM, ANQGSEA. With V trimmed by 3 bases and J by 8 bases, 11 bases remained unmatched. The CDR3 consists of 16 residues. CDR3 bases: TGCAGCGTTGACGGCGCCCGGGACAGGGGGCACGATGAGCAGTTCTTC. Amino acids: CSVDGARDRGHDEQFF.

This chain links TRBV15 with TRBJ2-1; 7 bases are shared with TRBD1. The V segment lost 7 bases and the J segment 7 bases; nucleotides outside the gene matches: 7. Germline assignment: CDR1 LNHNV and CDR2 YYDKDF (reference sequence). This CDR3 has 13 amino acids. The DNA of the CDR3 is TGTGCCACCACGCTTTACAGGGGAAATGAGCAGTTCTTC. Its protein product is CATTLYRGNEQFF.

The V gene is TRBV9, the J gene TRBJ1-4, with TRBD1 as a possible D gene (6 bases). From germline, CDR1 is SGDLS and CDR2 YYNGEE. CDR3 size: 18 residues. The V and J ends lost 4 bases and 0 bases respectively, with 19 bases between them. DNA for the CDR3: TGTGCCAGCAGCCCCCGACAGGAGATCGTTGCAACTAATGAAAAACTGTTTTTT. Its translation is CASSPRQEIVATNEKLFF.

The rearrangement joins TRBV28 to TRBJ1-1; D possibly corresponds to TRBD1 (5 bases). V was clipped by 1 base and J by 5 bases, with 11 bases between them. The CDR3 consists of 14 residues. Per germline, CDR1 MDHEN and CDR2 SYDVKM. The CDR3 reads CASSLSEGRTEAFF. CDR3 in DNA: TGTGCCAGCAGTTTATCGGAGGGGAGGACTGAAGCTTTCTTT.

The genes are TRBV19 and TRBJ2-5, with a possible D match to TRBD2 (6 bases). Germline CDR1 is LNHDA and CDR2 is SQIVND (reference sequence). This CDR3 has 15 residues. Trimming took off 0 bases at V and 2 bases at J, with 10 bases between the two ends. This CDR3 is CASSIDLAGQETQYF. Written as DNA, the CDR3 is TGTGCCAGTAGTATAGATCTGGCGGGACAAGAGACCCAGTACTTC.

The chain recombines TRBV28 with TRBJ1-5; D gene unclear. From germline, CDR1 is MDHEN and CDR2 SYDVKM. This CDR3 spans 15 amino acids. The ends were cut back, 2 bases at V and 4 bases at J, with 12 bases in the middle. The CDR3 sequence is CASSLSGLGNQPQHF. CDR3 coding DNA: TGTGCCAGCAGTTTAAGTGGGCTGGGAAATCAGCCCCAGCATTTT.

The chain employs TRBV27 and TRBJ2-1, with 13 bases lining up with TRBD2. The ends lost 5 bases at V and 8 bases at J; junction bases unmatched: 6. Germline V gene sequence: CDR1 MNHEY, CDR2 SMNVEV (reference sequence). The CDR3 loop spans 15 amino acids. The CDR3 DNA reads TGTGCCAGCAGTCCCCGGACTAGCGGGGGTTATGAGCAGTTCTTC. Translation gives CASSPRTSGGYEQFF.

The chain is built from TRBV5-5 and TRBJ2-7; maybe TRBD1 (6 bases). Trimming removed 3 bases from V and 6 bases from J, with 19 bases in between. This CDR3 has 15 amino acids. From germline, CDR1 is SGHKS and CDR2 YYEKEE (reference sequence). In nucleotides, the CDR3 is TGTGCCAGCAGCTCTTCCGTACAGGGAGCCGGCGAGCAGTACTTC. Protein sequence: CASSSSVQGAGEQYF.

The rearrangement uses TRBV28 and TRBJ2-7, with D uncertain. Germline V gene lookup returns CDR1 MDHEN and CDR2 SYDVKM. The CDR3 loop spans 12 amino acids. Trimming took off 2 bases at V and 9 bases at J, with 11 bases between the two ends. For the CDR3, the DNA is TGTGCCAGCAGTTTAGACTCGTTCGGGCAGTACTTC. Translated, it gives CASSLDSFGQYF.

The chain uses TRBV4-3 and TRBJ2-1, with unresolved D. V was trimmed by 0 bases and J by 6 bases, leaving 6 bases between them. This CDR3 comprises 13 residues. Germline CDR1 is LGHNA and CDR2 is YSLEER. The CDR3 loop is CASSQDRSNEQFF. The CDR3 DNA is TGCGCCAGCAGCCAAGATCGGAGCAATGAGCAGTTCTTC.

V gene TRBV30 combines with J gene TRBJ2-7, with a possible D match to TRBD1 (5 bases). The V gene lost 2 bases and the J gene lost 5 bases, with 7 bases spanning the gap. CDR3 length equals 11 residues. Germline CDR1 and CDR2: GTSNPN and SVGIG (reference sequence). Written as DNA, the CDR3 is TGTGCCTGGAGTATACAGGACGAGCAGTACTTC. Protein sequence: CAWSIQDEQYF.

The V and J genes are TRBV7-9 and TRBJ2-7, with D tentatively TRBD1 or TRBD2 (5 bases each). Trimming left V 1 base short and J 1 base short, with 11 bases between. The V gene's germline CDR1 is SEHNR and CDR2 FQNEAQ (reference sequence). The CDR3 spans 15 residues. CDR3 residues: CASSLVARGSYEQYF. Written as DNA, the CDR3 is TGTGCCAGCAGCTTAGTGGCGAGGGGTTCCTACGAGCAGTACTTC.

V gene TRBV4-1 combines with J gene TRBJ1-1; no reliable D call. Trimming pared 1 base from V and 2 bases from J, leaving 8 bases between. The CDR3 loop spans 14 amino acids. CDR1 is MGHRA and CDR2 is YSYEKL in the germline V gene. CDR3: CASSQVLGNTEAFF. The CDR3 nucleotides read TGCGCCAGCAGCCAAGTATTGGGTAACACTGAAGCTTTCTTT.

This chain uses TRBV14 with TRBJ2-7; maybe TRBD2 (5 bases). This CDR3 spans 12 amino acids. V was cut by 2 bases and J by 5 bases, with 7 bases left in between. Looked up from germline, CDR1 is SGHDN and CDR2 is FVKESK. CDR3 sequence (DNA): TGTGCCAGCAGCCAAATGAGGGACGAGCAGTACTTC. Its protein is CASSQMRDEQYF.

The CDR3 region is CSVVAGGNEQFF. The CDR3 nucleotides are TGCAGCGTTGTGGCAGGAGGAAATGAGCAGTTCTTC. This chain uses TRBV29-1 with TRBJ2-1, with a weak D call TRBD2 (5 bases). CDR1 is SQVTM and CDR2 is ANQGSEA in the germline V gene. The CDR3 spans 12 residues. V shed 4 bases and J shed 7 bases, with 11 bases lying between them.

The chain has TRBV27 and TRBJ2-7; no clear D gene. The CDR3 sequence is 13 residues long. The V end was cut by 6 bases, the J end by 2 bases, with 11 bases between. Germline V gene lookup returns CDR1 MNHEY and CDR2 SMNVEV (reference sequence). CDR3 DNA: TGTGCCAGCAGCTCACTGAACACCTACGAGCAGTACTTC. Residues: CASSSLNTYEQYF.

The chain carries TRBV29-1 and TRBJ2-1; maybe TRBD2 (6 bases). The CDR3 covers 13 residues. V dropped 2 bases and J dropped 6 bases, with 11 bases sitting between them. CDR1 is SQVTM and CDR2 is ANQGSEA in the germline V gene. In DNA form, the CDR3 reads TGCAGCGTTGAACGGGAGTCGGGCAATGAGCAGTTCTTC. This codes for CSVERESGNEQFF.

The CDR3 region is CASSLPPGTSGGALDTQYF. DNA for the CDR3: TGTGCCAGCAGCTTACCCCCCGGGACTAGCGGGGGGGCATTGGATACGCAGTATTTT. V gene TRBV7-6 combines with J gene TRBJ2-3; 16 bases agree with TRBD2. The CDR3 extends over 19 amino acids. From germline, CDR1 is SGHVS and CDR2 FNYEAQ. With 2 bases clipped from V and 6 bases from J, the junction kept 11 bases outside the gene matches.

The chain recombines TRBV29-1 with TRBJ1-1; D is uncertain. The germline V gene encodes CDR1 SQVTM and CDR2 ANQGSEA. V dropped 4 bases and J dropped 1 base, with 7 bases sitting between them. CDR3 length: 12 amino acids. In nucleotides, the CDR3 is TGCAGCGTTGTAGAGGAGAACACTGAAGCTTTCTTT. It encodes CSVVEENTEAFF.

J is TRBJ1-5 and V is TRBV21-1. TRBV21-1 is a pseudogene locus. CDR3 length: 16 amino acids. CDR3 residues: CASSWMLHWHHQPQHF. CDR3 sequence (DNA): TGTGCCAGCAGTTGGATGCTACATTGGCATCATCAGCCCCAGCATTTT.

The V and J genes are TRBV7-9 and TRBJ1-2; D not resolved. Germline CDR1 is SEHNR and CDR2 is FQNEAQ (reference sequence). Deletions cut 8 bases from V and 6 bases from J, with 16 bases between. The CDR3 totals 13 residues. CDR3 nucleotides: TGTGCCAGCCGGCTGGAGGGCTTGGATGGCTACACCTTC. As protein: CASRLEGLDGYTF.

The chain carries TRBV6-5 and TRBJ2-2; the D is unclear. CDR3 length: 12 amino acids. Germline CDR1 MNHEY, CDR2 SVGAGI. The ends were cut back, 0 bases at V and 7 bases at J, with 3 bases in the middle. This chain's CDR3 is CASSYSIGELFF. The CDR3 coding sequence is TGTGCCAGCAGTTACTCGATCGGGGAGCTGTTTTTT.

About this clone itself: One junction end disagrees with the germline gene, perhaps due to a read error. The V gene is TRBV7-6, the J gene TRBJ2-2, with no clear D. The CDR3 length is 13 residues. Per the germline V gene, CDR1 is SGHVS and CDR2 is FNYEAQ. CDR3 protein: CAPPLVGTEELFF. The CDR3 bases are TGTGCCCCTCCGTTGGTAGGCACCGAGGAGCTGTTTTTT.